Listed below are T cell receptor beta chains from one sample, sequenced in a study of T cell clones after liver transplantation. TCRdb's copy holds only in-frame clones and misses some; the assay was immunoSEQ multiplex PCR. This table holds tens of thousands of clones, 70% to 80% found once. The sequencing here drew on CD4+ T cells from blood, taken at the roughly 15-month timepoint. These receptors were obtained from a human patient who received a liver transplant. Some of the T cells might come from the graft donor. Each CDR3 is given with its conserved first and last residue. D genes are given only for firm matches. Size is omitted from some rows. Given values are once, few, many or a class for expanded clones.

V	J	size	D	DNA	CDR3
TRBV5-1	TRBJ1-4	few	-	TGCGCCAGCAGCTTCGTGGGGCAGGTCTCTAATGAAAAACTGTTTTTT	CASSFVGQVSNEKLFF
TRBV11-3	TRBJ2-5	-	-	TGTGCCAGCAGCTTAGAGTCAGGGATACAAGAGACCCAGTACTTC	CASSLESGIQETQYF
TRBV6-5	TRBJ2-3	-	-	TGTGCCAGCAGTTACTCGTCGGTTCCCGACACAGATACGCAGTATTTT	CASSYSSVPDTDTQYF
TRBV2	TRBJ2-3	-	-	TGTGCCAGCATCCCCCAGACTAGCACAGATACGCAGTATTTT	CASIPQTSTDTQYF
TRBV2	TRBJ1-2	-	-	TGTGCCGGGACCTATGACCAGGGCGGCTACACCTTC	CAGTYDQGGYTF
TRBV7-2	TRBJ2-5	-	TRBD2	TGTGCCAGCAGCTTAGCGGGGGGAGGGCAAGAGACCCAGTACTTC	CASSLAGGGQETQYF
TRBV19	TRBJ1-2	-	TRBD1	TGTGCCAGTAATAAAGGGGGCGCAGGGTATGGCTACACCTTC	CASNKGGAGYGYTF
TRBV6-5	TRBJ1-5	-	TRBD1	TGTGCCAGCAGTAAACAGGGGGCTGGGAATCAGCCCCAGCATTTT	CASSKQGAGNQPQHF
TRBV19	TRBJ2-1	once	TRBD2	TGTGCCAGTAGTATCCTCTTTAGCGCCGGATTAGCGGGATCTGGAAATGAGCAGTTCTTC	CASSILFSAGLAGSGNEQFF
TRBV4-3	TRBJ2-1	-	-	TGCGCCAGCGGGGGACCCTCCTACAATGAGCAGTTCTTC	CASGGPSYNEQFF
TRBV11-3	TRBJ1-3	-	TRBD1	TGTGCCAGCAGCTCAGAACAGGGGGCCGCACGGTTT	CASSSEQGAARF
TRBV7-9	TRBJ1-4	-	-	TGTGCCAGCAGCTTAGCTGGCAGGATAGGTGAAAAACTGTTTTTT	CASSLAGRIGEKLFF
TRBV2	TRBJ2-7	-	-	TGTGCCAGCACCGTTTCGGGGGACCACTACGAGCAGTACTTC	CASTVSGDHYEQYF
TRBV7-2	TRBJ2-1	-	TRBD2	TGTGCCAGCAGCTTAGACGGGGGGGCCTACAATGAGCAGTTCTTC	CASSLDGGAYNEQFF
TRBV5-1	TRBJ1-6	-	TRBD1	TGCGCCAGCAGCCTTGGACAGGGGACGGCGAATTCACCCCTCCACTTT	CASSLGQGTANSPLHF
TRBV10-3	TRBJ2-1	-	-	TGTGCCATCAGTGTACAAAACAATGAGCAGTTCTTC	CAISVQNNEQFF
TRBV11-2	TRBJ2-5	few	-	TGTGCCAGCAGCTTAGGGTACCAAGAGACCCAGTACTTC	CASSLGYQETQYF
TRBV6-1	TRBJ2-2	-	-	TGTGCCAGCAGACGCGCAGGGTTATGGGGGGAGCTGTTTTTT	CASRRAGLWGELFF
TRBV5-8	TRBJ1-5	once	-	TGTGCCAGCAGTCGGGGGACAAATAGCAATCAGCCCCAGCATTTT	CASSRGTNSNQPQHF
TRBV5-1	TRBJ1-1	few	-	TGCGCCAGCAGCTACCGTGGGGGGAACACTGAAGCTTTCTTT	CASSYRGGNTEAFF
TRBV29-1	TRBJ1-2	-	TRBD1	TGCAGCGTTGGAGGACAGGGGCGCTACACCTTC	CSVGGQGRYTF
TRBV28	TRBJ1-2	-	TRBD1	TGTGCCAGCATGGACAGGGGTTTTGGCTACACCTTC	CASMDRGFGYTF
TRBV11-3	TRBJ1-2	-	-	TGTGCCAGCAGCTATCGATTAAGGACTACTAACTATGGCTACACCTTC	CASSYRLRTTNYGYTF
TRBV6-1	TRBJ2-1	-	-	TGTGCCAGCAGTGAAGTCGGGGGTAACTCCTACAATGAGCAGTTCTTC	CASSEVGGNSYNEQFF
TRBV30	TRBJ1-2	few	-	TGTGCCTGGTTGGGTATGGCAGTAGACTACCTTTATGGCTACACCTTC	CAWLGMAVDYLYGYTF
TRBV5-1	TRBJ2-4	-	-	TGCGCCAGCAGCTCGATGGACGGAAGCAACATTCAGTACTTC	CASSSMDGSNIQYF
TRBV29-1	TRBJ2-7	-	-	TGCAGCGCTATACAGGGTTTCTCCTACGAGCAGTACTTC	CSAIQGFSYEQYF
TRBV19	TRBJ2-7	once	TRBD1	TGTGCCAGTAGTCCCGGGACAGGGGGGGGTACGTACGAGCAGTACTTC	CASSPGTGGGTYEQYF
TRBV30	TRBJ1-4	-	-	TGTGCCTGCTCCCCCGAGGGAACTAATGAAAAACTGTTTTTT	CACSPEGTNEKLFF
TRBV6-5	TRBJ1-5	-	-	TGTGCCAGCAGTGATGATCAGCCCCAGCATTTT	CASSDDQPQHF
TRBV5-1	TRBJ2-6	-	-	TGCGCCAGCAGCTTGGCCGACCTCTCTGGGGCCAACGTCCTGACTTTC	CASSLADLSGANVLTF
TRBV7-8	TRBJ2-6	once	-	TGTGCCAGCAGCTCTGGGGCCAACGTCCTGACTTTC	CASSSGANVLTF
TRBV29-1	TRBJ2-3	-	TRBD1	TGCAGCGTTGCGGTCGGGGTCAGGGGGGATACGCAGTATTTT	CSVAVGVRGDTQYF
TRBV6-1	TRBJ2-7	-	-	TGTGCCAGCACCCAATCTGGGTACAGCTCCTACGAGCAGTACTTC	CASTQSGYSSYEQYF
TRBV25-1	TRBJ1-1	-	TRBD1	TGTGCCAGCAGTCCTCCAAACAGGGGGAACACTGAAGCTTTCTTT	CASSPPNRGNTEAFF
TRBV28	TRBJ2-3	-	TRBD2	TGTGCCAGCAGTTTTAGCGGGGGGGCCTTTGTGAATACAGATACGCAGTATTTT	CASSFSGGAFVNTDTQYF
TRBV5-1	TRBJ2-5	-	TRBD2	TGCGCCAGCATGGGGACTAGCGGGAGTGGGACCCAGTACTTC	CASMGTSGSGTQYF
TRBV6-1	TRBJ2-1	-	-	TGTGCCAGCAGTGTCGGCCCAACCGGCAATGAGCAGTTCTTC	CASSVGPTGNEQFF
TRBV2	TRBJ2-5	-	-	TGTGCCAGCAGCAAAGACCACCAAGAGACCCAGTACTTC	CASSKDHQETQYF
TRBV27	TRBJ2-7	many	-	TGTGCCAGCAGTCCGTCTATCTCCTACGAGCAGTACTTC	CASSPSISYEQYF
TRBV28	TRBJ2-3	medium-sized	-	TGTGCCAGCAGTGTCACAGATACGCAGTATTTT	CASSVTDTQYF
TRBV2	TRBJ2-3	-	-	TGTGCCAGCAGTGGTCGGGGCACAGATACGCAGTATTTT	CASSGRGTDTQYF
TRBV29-1	TRBJ1-4	-	-	TGCAGCGTTGAAGATCAGGGAGGAGGGGAAAAACTGTTTTTT	CSVEDQGGGEKLFF
TRBV11-3	TRBJ2-1	few	-	TGTGCCAGCAGCTTAGCGGGGGGCGACCGTAATGAGCAGTTCTTC	CASSLAGGDRNEQFF